The rows below give T cell receptor beta chains drawn from one sample of a study of blood T cell repertoires in COVID-19. Sequencing used immunoSEQ multiplex PCR; TCRdb keeps in-frame clones, though not all of them. The table lists roughly 250,000 clones, approximately 88% of them singletons. The sequencing input was PBMCs or T cells enriched from blood (not recorded which). The receptors were gathered from a woman in her forties with acute COVID-19. The CDR3 runs from the conserved cysteine through the conserved F or W.

16 TRBV19 CASSIWSGTDFGPLHF
16 TRBV7-2 CASSHYGRLTYNEQFF
15 TRBV23-1 CAGTYGGQGQETQYF
16 TRBV4-3 CASSQDSKSLGNTQYF
16 TRBV7-2 CASRSPNSGTYNEQFF
17 TRBV9 CASSVGIGTENTGELFF
15 TRBV4-3 CASSQTGGHNEKLFF
15 TRBV19 CASSIGTGEQETQYF
15 TRBV19 CASSTSSAATREQFF
14 TRBV10-2 CASSGGSSGNTIYF
14 TRBV29-1 CSAVSTGDNQPQHF
16 TRBV7-3 CASSLSPAGGQETQYF
15 TRBV7-3 CASSLETGGSYGYTF
14 TRBV7-2 CASSRGGRNSPLHF
15 TRBV12-5 CASGSAGLGTDTQYF
16 TRBV28 CASTGRGIGMNTEAFF
13 TRBV7-9 CASSSGTDQPQHF
16 TRBV11-2 CASSNLGGSASDTQYF
15 TRBV2 CASSEALRSGKIYTF
15 TRBV10-3 CAISERRDSFYGYTF
14 TRBV27 CASTRIQAGNEQFF
13 TRBV27 CASGETGSYGYTF
14 TRBV6-9 CASSFQTGNSPLHF
16 TRBV5-1 CASSWRTGGSQETQYF
11 TRBV9 CASSQNYGYTF
14 TRBV19 CASSARDFGAEAFF
13 TRBV12-3/TRBV12-4 CASSAGRGWEQYF
15 TRBV7-3 CASSFTTSGDNEQFF
17 TRBV5-1 CASSPPGAGLTTYEQYF
14 TRBV7-2 CASSLAGTSDTQYF
13 TRBV7-9 CASSLESTYEQYF
13 TRBV27 CASRKGPGYEQYF
11 TRBV3-1/TRBV3-2 CASSLTREQFF
15 TRBV18 CASSPPAGEAYEQYF
18 TRBV7-9 CASRKGGSGTFGNNEQFF
16 TRBV6-5 CASSYSRGARSYEQYF
17 TRBV6-1 CASSVHPGTGKKTEAFF
15 TRBV11-2 CASSPRVVLSNEQFF
14 TRBV3-1/TRBV3-2 CASSQDDKDYGYTF